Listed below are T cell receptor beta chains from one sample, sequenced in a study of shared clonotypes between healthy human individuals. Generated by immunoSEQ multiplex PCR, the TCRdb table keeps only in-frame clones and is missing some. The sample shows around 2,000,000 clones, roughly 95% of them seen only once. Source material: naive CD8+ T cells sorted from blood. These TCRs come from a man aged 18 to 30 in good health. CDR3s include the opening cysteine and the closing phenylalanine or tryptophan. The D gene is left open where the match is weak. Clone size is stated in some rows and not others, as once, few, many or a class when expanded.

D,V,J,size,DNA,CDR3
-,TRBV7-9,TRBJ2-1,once,TGTGCCAGCAGCCACATAGGACAGAGCAATGAGCAGTTCTTC,CASSHIGQSNEQFF
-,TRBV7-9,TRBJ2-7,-,TGTGCCAGCAGCCCTGGACCACTCGAAGGGGAGTACTTC,CASSPGPLEGEYF
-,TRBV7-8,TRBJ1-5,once,TGTGCCAGCAGCTTAATAGCCCTCGGGCAGCCCCAGCATTTT,CASSLIALGQPQHF
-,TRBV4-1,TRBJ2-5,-,TGCGCCAGCAGCCAAGCCGAGGGGTTTGGGGGAGAGACCCAGTACTTC,CASSQAEGFGGETQYF
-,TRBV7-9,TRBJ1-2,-,TGTGCCAGCAGCCCCGAGGGAGCTAACTATGGCTACACCTTC,CASSPEGANYGYTF
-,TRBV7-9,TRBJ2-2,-,TGTGCCAGCAGCTTGGATTGGAACGGGGAGCTGTTTTTT,CASSLDWNGELFF
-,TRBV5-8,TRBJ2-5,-,TGTGCCAGCAGCCCCGACTGGGGGAAAGAGACCCAGTACTTC,CASSPDWGKETQYF
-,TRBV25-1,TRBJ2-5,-,TGTGCCAGCAGTGAGCCTGGGGGGAGGGAGACCCAGTACTTC,CASSEPGGRETQYF
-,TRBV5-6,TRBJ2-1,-,TGTGCCAGCAGCTTGGGATTCTCCTTTGAGCAGTTCTTC,CASSLGFSFEQFF
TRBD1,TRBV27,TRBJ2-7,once,TGTGCCAGCAGTTTCGGGACAGGGAGCTACGAGCAGTACTTC,CASSFGTGSYEQYF
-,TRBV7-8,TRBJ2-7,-,TGTGCCAGCAGCTTAGCACTCGGTTTCTACGAGCAGTACTTC,CASSLALGFYEQYF
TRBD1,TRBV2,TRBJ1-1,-,TGTGCCAGCAGCTCGGGACAGGGGGACACTGAAGCTTTCTTT,CASSSGQGDTEAFF
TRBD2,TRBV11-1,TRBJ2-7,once,TGTGCCAGCAGCTCGGGACTAGCGGGGATAACCTACGAGCAGTACTTC,CASSSGLAGITYEQYF
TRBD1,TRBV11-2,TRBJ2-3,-,TGTGCCAGCAGCCATACCGGGACAGGACTACGGGATACGCAGTATTTT,CASSHTGTGLRDTQYF
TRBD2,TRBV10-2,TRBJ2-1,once,TGCGCCAGCAATATAGCGGGGGATAACTACAATGAGCAGTTCTTC,CASNIAGDNYNEQFF
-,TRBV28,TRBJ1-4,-,TGTGCCAGCACTACTGCGGGCGGGCCTGTCTTAAATGAAAAACTGTTTTTT,CASTTAGGPVLNEKLFF
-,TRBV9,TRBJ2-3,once,TGTGCCAGCAGCCCCTCTGGTGGGGGACCCACAGATACGCAGTATTTT,CASSPSGGGPTDTQYF
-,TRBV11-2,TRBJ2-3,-,TGTGCCAGCAGCCCTCCTCGACAGGAAAGATTAGATACGCAGTATTTT,CASSPPRQERLDTQYF
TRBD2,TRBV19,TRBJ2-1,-,TGTGCCAGTAGCTCTAGCGGGACCTCCTACAATGAGCAGTTCTTC,CASSSSGTSYNEQFF
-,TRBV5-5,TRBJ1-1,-,TGTGCCAGCAGCGATGATTTGAACACTGAAGCTTTCTTT,CASSDDLNTEAFF
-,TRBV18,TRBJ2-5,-,TGTGCCAGCTCACTGGCCGTGGATGTGGAGACCCAGTACTTC,CASSLAVDVETQYF
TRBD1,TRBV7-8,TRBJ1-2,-,TGTGCCAGCAGCTTAGGGCCGGGACAGGGGCATGGCTACACCTTC,CASSLGPGQGHGYTF
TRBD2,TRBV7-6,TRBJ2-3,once,TGTGCCAGCAGCTTAGATCTAGCGGGGGGTTATACAGATACGCAGTATTTT,CASSLDLAGGYTDTQYF
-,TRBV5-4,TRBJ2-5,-,TGTGCCAGCAGCTTCCCCCAAGAGACCCAGTACTTC,CASSFPQETQYF
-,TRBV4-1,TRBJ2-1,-,TGCGCCAGCAGCCAAGATCCTGACACCACCATCTACAATGAGCAGTTCTTC,CASSQDPDTTIYNEQFF
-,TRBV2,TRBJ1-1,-,TGTGCCAGCAGTGAAGTCTCTGAAGCTTTCTTT,CASSEVSEAFF
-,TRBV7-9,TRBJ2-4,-,TGTGCCAGCAGCCCCCCCCCGGGCAGGGGCATGAACATTCAGTACTTC,CASSPPPGRGMNIQYF
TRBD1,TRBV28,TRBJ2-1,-,TGTGCCAGCAGACCCGGGACAGGGGCGTTGGATGAGCAGTTCTTC,CASRPGTGALDEQFF
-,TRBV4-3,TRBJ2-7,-,TGCGCCAGCAGCCAAGATCTGGGACCCGGCTACGAGCAGTACTTC,CASSQDLGPGYEQYF
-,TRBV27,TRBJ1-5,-,TGTGCCAGCAGCGCGACAGCATATAGCAATCAGCCCCAACATTTT,CASSATAYSNQPQHF
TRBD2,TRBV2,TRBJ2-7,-,TGTGCCAGCAGTACGGGACTAGCGGGAGTCGAGCAGTACTTC,CASSTGLAGVEQYF
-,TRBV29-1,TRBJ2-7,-,TGCAGCGTTGCCGGGACGGAGTCCTACGAGCAGTACTTC,CSVAGTESYEQYF
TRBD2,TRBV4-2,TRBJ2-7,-,TGTGCCAGCAGCCAAAGAGGCGCGGGGGGAGGCTACGAGCAGTACTTC,CASSQRGAGGGYEQYF
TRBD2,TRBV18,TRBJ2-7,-,TGTGCCAGCTCACCACTCTCTGCGGGAGGGCCGTGGGAGCAGTACTTC,CASSPLSAGGPWEQYF
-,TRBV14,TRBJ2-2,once,TGTGCCAGCAGCCAAGAAGACAGGTCACCCGGGGAGCTGTTTTTT,CASSQEDRSPGELFF
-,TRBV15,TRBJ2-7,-,TGTGCCACCAGCAGTGGTATCCGGGACGGCTCCTACGAGCAGTACTTC,CATSSGIRDGSYEQYF
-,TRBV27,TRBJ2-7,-,TGTGCCAGCAGTTTCCTTGGGGGTAGCGCGTCCTACGAGCAGTACTTC,CASSFLGGSASYEQYF
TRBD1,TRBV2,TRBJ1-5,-,TGTGCCAGCAGAGACATGACAGGGGGCTATCAGCCCCAGCATTTT,CASRDMTGGYQPQHF
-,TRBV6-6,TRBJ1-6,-,TGTGCCAGCAGTTTCTCAGGGGAAGGAGGTTCACCCCTCCACTTT,CASSFSGEGGSPLHF
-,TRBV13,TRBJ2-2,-,TGTGCCAGCAGCCGAGGCGAAAAGCCCGGGGAGCTGTTTTTT,CASSRGEKPGELFF
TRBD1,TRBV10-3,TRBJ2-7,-,TGTGCCATCAGTGGGGGACAGAGGGAATACGAGCAGTACTTC,CAISGGQREYEQYF
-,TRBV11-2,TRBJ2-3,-,TGTGCCAGCACTGCCAGTTCCGGTACGCAGTATTTT,CASTASSGTQYF
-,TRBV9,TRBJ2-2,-,TGTGCCAGCAGCGTAGGGACTTCCCGGGAGCTGTTTTTT,CASSVGTSRELFF
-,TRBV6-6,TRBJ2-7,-,TGTGCCAGTCACGCGGGGCTATACGAGCAGTACTTC,CASHAGLYEQYF
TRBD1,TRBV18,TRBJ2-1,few,TGTGCCAGCTCACAACAGACAGGGGGCTCCTACAATGAGCAGTTCTTC,CASSQQTGGSYNEQFF
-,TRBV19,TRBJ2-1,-,TGTGCCAGTTCGATCGAAGACTCTTCCTACAATGAGCAGTTCTTC,CASSIEDSSYNEQFF
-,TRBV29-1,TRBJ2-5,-,TGCAGCGTTGAAGATGGAACAGTTCAGGAGACCCAGTACTTC,CSVEDGTVQETQYF
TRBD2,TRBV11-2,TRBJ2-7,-,TGTGCCAGCAGCTTAGTGAGCGGGGGGGCAGGCGAGCAGTACTTC,CASSLVSGGAGEQYF
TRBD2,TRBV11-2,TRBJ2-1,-,TGTGCCAGCAGCTGGACTAGCGATTGGTACAATGAGCAGTTCTTC,CASSWTSDWYNEQFF
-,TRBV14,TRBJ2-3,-,TGTGCCAGCAGGGGTCCCGGGATACGCACAGATACGCAGTATTTT,CASRGPGIRTDTQYF
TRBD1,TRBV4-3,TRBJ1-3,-,TGCGCCAGCAGCCCGGGGACAGGGATGACTGGAAACACCATATATTTT,CASSPGTGMTGNTIYF
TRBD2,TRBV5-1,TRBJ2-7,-,TGCGCCAGCAGCTATGGGACTAGCGGGAGGAAGGCCGAGCAGTACTTC,CASSYGTSGRKAEQYF
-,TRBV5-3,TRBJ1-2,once,TGTGCCAGAAGCTGGTACTATGGCTACACCTTC,CARSWYYGYTF
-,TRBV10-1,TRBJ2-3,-,TGCGCCAGCAGTGGGACACTCCTGGGAGATACGCAGTATTTT,CASSGTLLGDTQYF
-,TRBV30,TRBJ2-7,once,TGTGCCTGGAGTTCAGGGTCGAGCTCCTACGAGCAGTACTTC,CAWSSGSSSYEQYF
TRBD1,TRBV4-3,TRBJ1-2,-,TGCGCCAGCAGCCAAGAAGGGGCGACAGGGGGCGGACACTATGGCTACACCTTC,CASSQEGATGGGHYGYTF
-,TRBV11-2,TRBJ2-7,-,TGTGCCAGCAGCTTAGATCCGGGGATCTACGAGCAGTACTTC,CASSLDPGIYEQYF